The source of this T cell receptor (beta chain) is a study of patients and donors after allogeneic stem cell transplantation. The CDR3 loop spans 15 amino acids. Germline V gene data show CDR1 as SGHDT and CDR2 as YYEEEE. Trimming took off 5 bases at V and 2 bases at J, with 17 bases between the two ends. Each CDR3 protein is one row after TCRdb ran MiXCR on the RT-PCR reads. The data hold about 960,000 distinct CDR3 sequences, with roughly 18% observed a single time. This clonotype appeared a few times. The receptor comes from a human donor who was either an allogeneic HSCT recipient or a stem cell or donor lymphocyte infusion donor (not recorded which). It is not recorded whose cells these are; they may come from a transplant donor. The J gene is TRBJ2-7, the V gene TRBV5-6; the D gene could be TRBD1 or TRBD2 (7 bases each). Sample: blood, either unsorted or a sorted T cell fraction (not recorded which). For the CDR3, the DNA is TGTGCCAGCAGATCCCGGGGGGACAGCCCCTACGAGCAGTACTTC. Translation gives CASRSRGDSPYEQYF.